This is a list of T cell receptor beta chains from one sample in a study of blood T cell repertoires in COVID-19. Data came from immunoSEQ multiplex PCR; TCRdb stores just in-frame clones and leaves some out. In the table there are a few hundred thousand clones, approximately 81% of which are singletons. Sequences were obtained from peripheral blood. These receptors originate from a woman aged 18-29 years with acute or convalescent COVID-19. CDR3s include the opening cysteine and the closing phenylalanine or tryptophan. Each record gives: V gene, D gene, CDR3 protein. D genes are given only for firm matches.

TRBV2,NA,CASGLLLSSYNEQFF
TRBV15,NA,CATSRALNEQFF
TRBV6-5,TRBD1,CASSRRQGFYGYTF
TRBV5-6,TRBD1,CASSLFSTGVTYNSPLHF
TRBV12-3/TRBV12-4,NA,CASSFGLIEAFF
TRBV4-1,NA,CASSQVTGNQPQHF
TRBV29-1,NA,CSVGGAGTTNYGYTF
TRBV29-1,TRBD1,CSVVTRDSSYEQYF
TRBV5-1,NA,CASSTEGAGGTQYF
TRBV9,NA,CASSVVGTDPIGGYTF
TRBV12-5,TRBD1,CASGLGQGNQPQHF
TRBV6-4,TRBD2,CASSVVSGATYNEQFF
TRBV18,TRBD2,CASSPGLAGDDTQYF
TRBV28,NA,CASSFEALVNQPQHF
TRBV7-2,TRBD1,CASRYRDRDNSPLHF
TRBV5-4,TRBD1,CASSLRGPGGYTF
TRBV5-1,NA,CASSLEPIFSGNTIYF
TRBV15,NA,CATSRDPTGRPHFGGYTF
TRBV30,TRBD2,CAWTSGGAGTDTQYF
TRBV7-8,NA,CASSPMDRIGTEAFF
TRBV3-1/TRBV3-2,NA,CASSQEGGGSLGYGYTF
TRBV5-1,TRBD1,CASRGQDNNEQFF
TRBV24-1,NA,CATSDTTSDGLNEQFF
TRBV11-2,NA,CASSLDQAITYEQYF
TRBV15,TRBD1,CATSMDRGWGYTF
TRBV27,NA,CASSSRERDTEAFF
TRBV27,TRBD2,CASSPASGKDEQYF
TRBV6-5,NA,CASSYSRPGDYGYTF
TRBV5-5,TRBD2,CASSRALAGDGVNEQFF
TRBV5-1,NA,CASSLGFTDEQFF
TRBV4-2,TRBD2,CASSRGLAGVSNTDTQYF
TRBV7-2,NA,CASSRLASYNEQFF
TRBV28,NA,CASSLQAINEKLFF
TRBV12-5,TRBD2,CASGGEGSFQETQYF
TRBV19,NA,CASSITGFNEKLFF
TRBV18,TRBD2,CASSPGGGEQYF
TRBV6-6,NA,CASSYSLGADTQYF
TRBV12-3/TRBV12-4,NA,CASSFSGNGYTF
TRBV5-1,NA,CASSFRSGSSYNEQFF
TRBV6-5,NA,CASSYGQASRGYTF
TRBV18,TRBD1,CASSPLGQGPGNTIYF
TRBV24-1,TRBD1,CATSHGTEGNGYTF
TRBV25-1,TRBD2,CASSEYSGIADTQYF
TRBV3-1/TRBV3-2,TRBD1,CASRQGAGYGYTF
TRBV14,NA,CASSQDPWLEGEKLFF
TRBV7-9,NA,CASSGPQGSEAFF
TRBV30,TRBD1,CAWSVLRQGANQPQHF
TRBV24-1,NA,CATSEGGGYQPQHF
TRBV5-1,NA,CASSLYEGASDGYTF
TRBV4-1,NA,CASSRGHGSGNTIYF
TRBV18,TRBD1,CASSDRVGTDTQYF
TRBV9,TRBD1,CASSGQGTNEKLFF
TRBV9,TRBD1,CASSTDREETQYF
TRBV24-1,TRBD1,CATSDPGQEDEKLFF